Included here is one TCR beta chain sequence, with context. Antigen: not known. This entry comes from a study of blood T cells in healthy people across ages. Study-wide points: Whereas aged donors had fewer naive CD4+ cells, long-lived donors had more of them and higher diversity.

It was with a sample-barcoded 5' primer and a J-beta primer mix that a second PCR of roughly 7 to 12 cycles was run. Every individual sample yielded 2.5 million or more paired-end reads (each containing CDR3). A single record per CDR3 protein comes from TCRdb applying MiXCR to the 5' RACE reads. The sample records 750,000 to 850,000 distinct CDR3 sequences, just under 25% being singletons. The same data also went into a second study, on T cells of mothers and their children.

This receptor was taken from a boy younger than 18 in good health. Sequenced material: blood.

The CDR3 protein is CASSLVTGPALNYGYTF. CDR3 in DNA: TGTGCCAGCAGTTTGGTAACGGGACCGGCTTTGAACTATGGCTACACCTTC. V is TRBV28 and J is TRBJ1-2, with a possible D match to TRBD1 (5 bases). The germline gives CDR1 MDHEN, CDR2 SYDVKM. This CDR3 has 17 amino acids. V was cut by 3 bases and J by 2 bases, with 19 bases left in between.